This TCR beta chain was found in a study of T cell clusters in autoimmune cytopenias. Notes on the study in general: TRB repertoire shifts in secondary cytopenia and chronic lymphocytic leukemia mostly reflected lymphoma, not autoimmunity. Healthy donors had approximately 3.3-fold more exclusive TRB clusters than active autoimmune hepatitis patients.

TRB was amplified from roughly 250 ng of peripheral blood genomic DNA per sample. The CDR3 spans 13 residues. Germline values: CDR1 LNHDA, CDR2 SQIVND (reference sequence). By frequency, this clonotype is medium-sized. Its antigen is undetermined. TRB was amplified by touch-down multiplex PCR, primer pools A and B combined. TCRdb reprocessed the multiplex PCR reads and keeps a single row for each CDR3 protein, giving no DNA. The sample totals under 9,500 distinct CDR3 sequences. This clonotype originated in a human donor with an autoimmune cytopenia or autoimmune hepatitis (not recorded which). The gene calls are TRBV19 and TRBJ1-5; there is no DNA to check the TCRdb D call of TRBD1. Sequenced: peripheral blood. The CDR3 spells CASSPLRDQPQHF.